The 5 T cell receptor beta chains below all came from one sample that was sequenced in a study of blood T cell repertoires in COVID-19. Clones were read by immunoSEQ multiplex PCR, and TCRdb kept only the in-frame ones, dropping some. The profile shows approximately 160,000 clones, more than 65% of them singletons. Sequenced input: peripheral blood. Receptors were obtained from a woman in her fifties or sixties in a cohort sampled during active or convalescent COVID-19.

V is TRBV27 and J is TRBJ1-1, with D maybe TRBD1 (5 bases). V lost 4 bases and J lost 4, with 13 bases in between. This CDR3 is built from 14 residues. Germline CDR1 MNHEY, CDR2 SMNVEV (reference sequence). The CDR3 protein is CASSSEGSFTEAFF. The CDR3 nucleotides read TGTGCCAGCAGTTCGGAGGGGAGCTTCACTGAAGCTTTCTTT.

This chain joins TRBV21-1 and TRBJ2-3; the table's D call, TRBD2, was not checked against the DNA. TRBV21-1 is a recognized pseudogene. The CDR3 runs 15 residues. In DNA, the CDR3 is TGTGCCACCGCCCCAACTAGCGGGGGCCCAGATACGCAGTATTTT. It encodes CATAPTSGGPDTQYF.

This clone was counted once. This chain uses TRBV6-5 with TRBJ1-3; no clear D gene. The CDR3 has 14 residues. The germline gives CDR1 MNHEY, CDR2 SVGAGI. The ends were cut back, 6 bases at V and 6 bases at J, with 15 bases in the middle. For the CDR3, the DNA is TGTGCCAGCAGCCAAAATCAGGTGATAAACACCATATATTTT. As protein: CASSQNQVINTIYF.

The chain couples TRBV5-4 to TRBJ2-7; D may be TRBD2 (5 bases). Trimming removed 2 bases from V and 0 bases from J, with 21 bases in between. This CDR3 spans 18 amino acids. Germline CDR1 SGHNT, CDR2 YYREEE (reference sequence). The CDR3 region is CASSFDTAQALASYEQYF. Written as DNA, the CDR3 is TGTGCCAGCAGCTTCGACACAGCCCAGGCCCTAGCCTCCTACGAGCAGTACTTC.

The chain couples TRBV6-5 to TRBJ1-1; 9 nucleotides line up with TRBD1. The CDR3 runs to 12 residues. CDR1 is MNHEY and CDR2 is SVGAGI in the germline V gene. V trimming: 6 bases; J trimming: 11 bases; junction bases outside the gene matches: 7. CDR3 protein: CASSPQGAGAFF. CDR3 bases: TGTGCCAGCAGCCCACAGGGGGCGGGTGCTTTCTTT.